The clone carrying this T cell receptor (beta chain) was seen many times. This sample stems from a study of lung T cells in sarcoidosis with Löfgren's syndrome. CDR3 length: 17 residues. Trimming took 0 bases from V and 7 from J, leaving 16 bases between them. The germline CDR1 and CDR2 sequences are MNHNY and SVGAGI (reference sequence). TCRdb re-called the reads with MiXCR, one entry per CDR3 protein. The table shows around 60,000 distinct CDR3 sequences, with around 20% occurring only once. The sample taken for sequencing was CD4+ T cells from PBMCs. This TCR derives from a human donor with sarcoidosis (Löfgren's syndrome or another form), or a control subject (not recorded which). The chain recombines TRBV6-6 with TRBJ1-6; a weak D match, TRBD1 (5 bases). CDR3 region: CASSYSKPGMWNSPLHF. The DNA of the CDR3 is TGTGCCAGCAGTTACTCGAAACCAGGGATGTGGAATTCACCCCTCCACTTT.